These 17 T cell receptor beta chains share one sample of origin, sequenced in a study of cytomegalovirus exposure and HLA in healthy donors. Primers: 60 Vbeta forward and 13 Jbeta reverse. Method: immunoSEQ multiplex PCR; TCRdb's copy keeps in-frame clones and lacks some. Seen here are about 82,000 clones, more than 60% observed once, and the top ten hold around 6%. Sequences were obtained from PBMCs. These receptors all come from a male donor in good health and CMV-seropositive.

The chain couples TRBV15 to TRBJ1-2; TRBD1 agrees at 9 bases. V gave up 4 bases and J gave up 2 bases; unmatched junction bases: 2. Germline CDR1 reads LNHNV; CDR2 reads YYDKDF (reference sequence). CDR3 length: 14 residues. CDR3 in amino acids: CATSTGTGNYGYTF. CDR3 bases: TGTGCCACCAGCACAGGGACAGGGAACTATGGCTACACCTTC.

In DNA form, the CDR3 reads TGTGCCTGGAGTCTAGCGGGAGGGCCGGGTAATGAGCAGTTCTTC. Its protein product is CAWSLAGGPGNEQFF. The V call is TRBV30, the J call TRBJ2-1; TRBD2 matches at 12 bases. Germline CDR1 is GTSNPN and CDR2 is SVGIG (reference sequence). V shed 2 bases, J shed 7 bases, and the junction held 6 bases outside the gene matches. The CDR3 has 15 residues. The entire variable domain, with the rest obtained from reference TRBV30 and TRBJ2-1, is as follows: SQTIHQWPATLVQPVGSPLSLECTVEGTSNPNLYWYRQAAGRGLQLLFYSVGIGQISSEVPQNLSASRPQDRQFILSSKKLLLSDSGFYLCAWSLAGGPGNEQFFGPGTRLTVL.

The rearrangement links TRBV27 to TRBJ2-2; 8 bases map to TRBD1. This CDR3 is 14 amino acids long. J was trimmed by 6 bases and V by 1 base; bases with no gene match: 1. Per the germline V gene, CDR1 is MNHEY and CDR2 is SMNVEV (reference sequence). This CDR3 reads CASSLWTGPGELFF. The DNA for the CDR3 is TGTGCCAGCAGTTTATGGACAGGGCCCGGGGAGCTGTTTTTT.

A word on this clone: The same CDR3 is also encoded by other DNA sequences in this sample. This chain uses TRBV7-9 with TRBJ1-1, with D possibly matching TRBD1 (5 bases). Germline CDR1 SEHNR, CDR2 FQNEAQ (reference sequence). The V and J ends lost 6 bases and 1 base respectively, with 9 bases between them. This CDR3 region has 13 residues. Here the CDR3 reads CASSPTGNTEAFF. The CDR3 nucleotides read TGTGCCAGCAGTCCTACAGGGAACACTGAAGCTTTCTTT.

The J gene is TRBJ2-7, the V gene TRBV4-2, with 7 bases identical to TRBD2. This CDR3 region has 11 residues. The junction had 1 base not matched to a gene; V was cut back by 4 bases and J by 7 bases. Germline V CDR1 and CDR2: LGHNA, YNFKEQ. In nucleotides, the CDR3 is TGTGCCAGCAGCCTGGGGGGGGAGCAGTACTTC. The encoded protein is CASSLGGEQYF.

V and J are TRBV30 and TRBJ1-6; 8 bases agree with TRBD1. CDR1 GTSNPN and CDR2 SVGIG come from the germline V gene (reference sequence). The CDR3 loop spans 15 amino acids. The trim removed 2 bases at V and 7 bases at J, leaving 7 bases unmatched. The CDR3 loop reads CAWSPGGSTNSPLHF. In nucleotides, the CDR3 is TGTGCCTGGAGTCCAGGGGGCAGTACAAATTCACCCCTCCACTTT.

V and J are TRBV30 and TRBJ2-4, with 9 bases identical to TRBD1. After removal of 5 bases from V and 6 bases from J, the junction contained 8 bases not matched to a gene. The CDR3 consists of 14 residues. In germline, CDR1 is GTSNPN, CDR2 SVGIG (reference sequence). CDR3 residues: CAWGYGQGLNIQYF. In nucleotides, the CDR3 is TGTGCCTGGGGTTACGGACAGGGGCTAAACATTCAGTACTTC.

This clone was detected only once. The genes are TRBV28 and TRBJ2-7; 14 nucleotides line up with TRBD2. This CDR3 is 15 amino acids long. Losses at the gene ends were 4 bases for V and 4 bases for J; bases not matched to a gene: 3. Germline lookup yields CDR1 MDHEN and CDR2 SYDVKM. As DNA, the CDR3 is TGTGCCAGCAGTTCTTGGACTAGCGGGAGGTACGAGCAGTACTTC. Its protein product is CASSSWTSGRYEQYF.

The chain couples TRBV6-1 to TRBJ1-1; TRBD1 matches 7 bases. Germline-derived CDR1 and CDR2 are MNHNS and SASEGT. The CDR3 is 16 residues long. V shed 1 base and J 4 bases; nucleotides not matched to a gene: 9. The CDR3 region has the DNA TGTGCCAGCAGTGAAGGACCGTCACAGGGGAGCACTGAAGCTTTCTTT. Protein product: CASSEGPSQGSTEAFF.

The chain recombines TRBV5-8 with TRBJ2-7, with TRBD1 identical over 11 bases. The CDR3 covers 15 residues. Germline V gene lookup returns CDR1 SGHTS and CDR2 YDEGEE. The V and J ends lost 3 bases and 3 bases, in that order; junction bases with no gene match: 5. The CDR3 region is CASSYGQGAVYEQYF. CDR3 nucleotides: TGTGCCAGCAGCTACGGACAGGGGGCCGTCTACGAGCAGTACTTC. Full variable domain (rest looked up from reference TRBV5-8 and TRBJ2-7): EAGVTQSPTHLIKTRGQQATLRCSPISGHTSVYWYQQALGLGLQFLLWYDEGEERNRGNFPPRFSGRQFPNYSSELNVNALELEDSALYLCASSYGQGAVYEQYFGPGTRLTVT.

The CDR3, as DNA: TGTGCCAGCAGTTACTCGGGTAGCGGGGTGGAGACCCAGTACTTC. Protein product: CASSYSGSGVETQYF. The chain combines TRBV6-5 with TRBJ2-5; 8 nucleotides align to TRBD2. Losses at the gene ends were 0 bases for V and 5 bases for J; bases not matched to a gene: 5. CDR1 is MNHEY, CDR2 SVGAGI, per germline. The CDR3 is 15 amino acids.

The V call is TRBV6-6, the J call TRBJ2-7, with 14 bases fitting TRBD2. Unmatched junction bases numbered 0, after V lost 2 bases and J lost 3 bases. This CDR3 has 15 residues. Germline CDR1 reads MNHNY; CDR2 reads SVGAGI (reference sequence). CDR3 nucleotides: TGTGCCAGCAGTTACGGGACTAGCGGGAGCTACGAGCAGTACTTC. Translation: CASSYGTSGSYEQYF.

V is TRBV28 and J is TRBJ1-1; D ambiguous. CDR3 size: 11 residues. Germline CDR1 is MDHEN and CDR2 is SYDVKM. Trimming removed 6 bases at V and 8 bases at J, with 10 bases between. CDR3 sequence: CASSPDWEAFF. The CDR3 nucleotides are TGTGCCAGCAGCCCGGACTGGGAAGCTTTCTTT.

The rearrangement uses TRBV2 and TRBJ1-6; perhaps TRBD1 as D (6 bases). The V end lost 6 bases, the J end lost 7 bases, and 10 bases lay between the germline ends. The CDR3 length is 13 residues. The germline V gene encodes CDR1 SNHLY and CDR2 FYNNEI. The CDR3 DNA reads TGTGCCAGCAGCGAAAGGGGGAATTCACCCCTCCACTTT. Its protein product is CASSERGNSPLHF.

This clone was detected once. This chain connects TRBV6-5 to TRBJ2-1, with TRBD2 matching over 9 bases. Per germline, CDR1 MNHEY and CDR2 SVGAGI. This CDR3 contains 15 residues. V trimming: 0 bases; J trimming: 5 bases; junction bases outside the gene matches: 2. In nucleotides, the CDR3 is TGTGCCAGCAGTTACTCGACTAGCGGAAACAATGAGCAGTTCTTC. It yields the protein CASSYSTSGNNEQFF.

This clone was found a few times. V and J are TRBV5-6 and TRBJ2-5; D ambiguous. Germline loops: CDR1 SGHDT, CDR2 YYEEEE. CDR3 length: 11 residues. Trimming cost V 4 bases and J 5 bases, with 6 bases left between them. The CDR3 region is CASSLTETQYF. DNA of the CDR3: TGTGCCAGCAGCCTGACTGAGACCCAGTACTTC.

The genes are TRBV30 and TRBJ1-3; tentative D call: TRBD1 (5 bases). Germline lookup yields CDR1 GTSNPN and CDR2 SVGIG (reference sequence). The CDR3 runs 15 residues. Trimming removed 0 bases from V and 4 bases from J, with 13 bases in between. As DNA, the CDR3 is TGTGCCTGGAGTGTACGGGGGGGAGGCGGAAACACCATATATTTT. Translated: CAWSVRGGGGNTIYF. The whole variable domain, filled in from reference TRBV30 and TRBJ1-3, reads SQTIHQWPATLVQPVGSPLSLECTVEGTSNPNLYWYRQAAGRGLQLLFYSVGIGQISSEVPQNLSASRPQDRQFILSSKKLLLSDSGFYLCAWSVRGGGGNTIYFGEGSWLTVV.